One and the same sample provided the 18 T cell receptor beta chains below, sequenced in a study of beta chain features in type 1 diabetes. General study results and limits: Moderately but significantly shorter TCRB CDR3s were found in Type 1 diabetes patients in all four CD4+ subsets.

The whole isolated RNA underwent reverse transcription, so sequencing captured expressed TCRB transcripts. Generated by immunoSEQ multiplex PCR, the TCRdb table keeps only in-frame clones and is missing some. Among more than 250,000 clones listed, around 15% were seen once. Antigens of these TCRs are unknown. The sequenced sample consisted of naive CD4+ T cells from blood. These receptors were collected from a man aged 30-40 years with type 1 diabetes.

The rearrangement joins TRBV19 to TRBJ2-7; D not resolved. Per germline, CDR1 LNHDA and CDR2 SQIVND (reference sequence). This CDR3 is built from 16 residues. The V end lost 1 base, the J end lost 2 bases, and 15 bases lay between the germline ends. This CDR3 is CASSIGRGLGAYEQYF. The CDR3 region has the DNA TGTGCCAGTAGTATAGGTCGAGGTCTCGGAGCCTACGAGCAGTACTTC. The complete variable domain, with remaining parts taken from reference TRBV19 and TRBJ2-7, reads DGGITQSPKYLFRKEGQNVTLSCEQNLNHDAMYWYRQDPGQGLRLIYYSQIVNDFQKGDIAEGYSVSREKKESFPLTVTSAQKNPTAFYLCASSIGRGLGAYEQYFGPGTRLTVT.

This clone came up a few times. The J gene is TRBJ2-3, the V gene TRBV4-2; 9 bases match TRBD2. The CDR3 is made up of 16 amino acids. Germline V lookup: CDR1 LGHNA, CDR2 YNFKEQ. J was trimmed by 4 bases and V by 4 bases; bases with no gene match: 9. CDR3 region: CASSRIAGDRADTQYF. In DNA form, the CDR3 reads TGTGCCAGCAGCCGTATAGCGGGAGACCGTGCAGATACGCAGTATTTT.

The table lists this clone with a few counts. This chain joins TRBV7-2 and TRBJ2-1; a weak D match, TRBD1 (6 bases). Trimming removed 2 bases from V and 5 bases from J, with 7 bases in between. Germline V lookup: CDR1 SGHTA, CDR2 FQGNSA. CDR3 length: 13 residues. CDR3: CASSLNRDNEQFF. The CDR3 coding sequence is TGTGCCAGCAGCTTAAACAGGGACAATGAGCAGTTCTTC.

The table lists this clone with a few counts. V usage is TRBV28 and J usage is TRBJ2-2; 8 nucleotides agree with TRBD1. V trimming: 2 bases; J trimming: 5 bases; junction bases outside the gene matches: 7. The CDR3 length is 16 residues. Germline V CDR1 and CDR2: MDHEN, SYDVKM. CDR3 region: CASSLAGTGGTGELFF. In nucleotides, the CDR3 is TGTGCCAGCAGTTTAGCTGGGACAGGAGGTACCGGGGAGCTGTTTTTT.

This clone was seen more than once but under ten times. The same CDR3 arises from other DNA sequences in this sample as well. The genes are TRBV5-1 and TRBJ2-1; D possibly corresponds to TRBD1 (6 bases). Germline V gene data show CDR1 as SGHRS and CDR2 as YFSETQ. The CDR3 runs to 14 residues. The V and J ends lost 3 bases and 2 bases respectively, with 9 bases between them. As DNA, the CDR3 is TGCGCCAGCAGCTCCGGACAGACCTACAATGAGCAGTTCTTC. Its protein product is CASSSGQTYNEQFF.

In this sample, this clone turned up a few times. CDR3 loop: CASSQELRGRRQYF. Here the CDR3 DNA reads TGCGCCAGCAGCCAAGAACTCAGGGGGCGCAGGCAGTACTTC. The genes are TRBV4-3 and TRBJ2-7, with 8 positions matching TRBD1. The V segment lost 0 bases and the J segment 9 bases; nucleotides outside the gene matches: 7. The CDR3 loop spans 14 amino acids. The germline V gene encodes CDR1 LGHNA and CDR2 YSLEER.

V and J are TRBV5-1 and TRBJ2-1; maybe TRBD2 (6 bases). The V and J ends lost 6 bases and 2 bases respectively, with 12 bases between them. The germline gives CDR1 SGHRS, CDR2 YFSETQ. The CDR3 totals 14 residues. The CDR3 protein is CASTLGGPYNEQFF. DNA of the CDR3: TGCGCCAGCACCCTCGGGGGACCCTACAATGAGCAGTTCTTC.

This clone was observed a handful of times. V is TRBV4-2 and J is TRBJ2-3; D uncertain. Germline CDR1 reads LGHNA; CDR2 reads YNFKEQ. V was shortened by 1 base and J by 0 bases, with 17 bases between the two germline ends. The CDR3 runs to 18 residues. This chain's CDR3 is CASSQAPGGGGSTDTQYF. For the CDR3, the DNA is TGTGCCAGCAGCCAAGCACCCGGTGGCGGTGGGAGCACAGATACGCAGTATTTT.

Notes on this clone: The sample holds other DNA sequences that translate to the same CDR3. V gene TRBV10-3 combines with J gene TRBJ2-2, with 9 bases fitting TRBD1. V lost 6 bases, J lost 1 base, and 0 bases stayed unmatched. The CDR3 contains 14 residues. CDR1 ENHRY and CDR2 SYGVKD come from the germline V gene. CDR3 loop: CAIRGQGNTGELFF. CDR3 bases: TGTGCCATCAGGGGACAGGGGAACACCGGGGAGCTGTTTTTT.

This clone was seen a few times. J is TRBJ2-7 and V is TRBV10-3; 12 bases match TRBD2. Looked up from germline, CDR1 is ENHRY and CDR2 is SYGVKD. V lost 5 bases, J lost 5 bases, and 1 base stayed unmatched. The CDR3 has 13 amino acids. CDR3 bases: TGTGCCATCAGTAGACTAGCGGGAGACGAGCAGTACTTC. Protein product: CAISRLAGDEQYF.

This clone came up a few times. The rearrangement uses TRBV5-1 and TRBJ1-4, with D possibly TRBD1 on 5 matching bases. V lost 4 bases to trimming and J lost 5 bases, with 12 bases between them. Germline CDR1 reads SGHRS; CDR2 reads YFSETQ. The CDR3 spans 14 residues. The CDR3 nucleotides are TGCGCCAGCAGCGTTCAGGGTGGAAATGAAAAACTGTTTTTT. Protein: CASSVQGGNEKLFF.

V usage is TRBV6-1 and J usage is TRBJ2-7; 9 bases are a match to TRBD2. The CDR3 loop spans 14 amino acids. Germline CDR1 reads MNHNS; CDR2 reads SASEGT. J gave up 12 bases and V 6 bases, and 15 bases lay outside the gene matches. In DNA form, the CDR3 reads TGTGCCAGCAGCTACGACCCAGCGGGAGGATGGCCGTACTTC. This sequence encodes CASSYDPAGGWPYF.

The chain combines TRBV11-2 with TRBJ1-1; 9 nucleotides align to TRBD1. The CDR3 is 15 amino acids. Germline V lookup: CDR1 SGHAT, CDR2 FQNNGV. V lost 0 bases, J lost 3 bases, and 2 bases stayed unmatched. CDR3 residues: CASSLDWDRDTEAFF. The CDR3 DNA follows: TGTGCCAGCAGCTTAGATTGGGACAGGGACACTGAAGCTTTCTTT.

The V gene is TRBV5-4, the J gene TRBJ2-1; TRBD2 is a possible D gene (6 bases). Germline assignment: CDR1 SGHNT and CDR2 YYREEE (reference sequence). The germline V and J ends were trimmed by 3 bases and 8 bases, with 15 bases remaining between them. The CDR3 is 14 amino acids. In DNA form, the CDR3 reads TGTGCCAGCAGCTCGACGACTGGGGGGTATGAGCAGTTCTTC. This gives the protein CASSSTTGGYEQFF. The entire variable domain, with the rest obtained from reference TRBV5-4 and TRBJ2-1, is as follows: ETGVTQSPTHLIKTRGQQVTLRCSSQSGHNTVSWYQQALGQGPQFIFQYYREEENGRGNFPPRFSGLQFPNYSSELNVNALELDDSALYLCASSSTTGGYEQFFGPGTRLTVL.

The table lists this clone with a few counts. The rearrangement links TRBV2 to TRBJ2-3; 9 nucleotides agree with TRBD2. This CDR3 is 15 amino acids long. The junction had 7 bases not matched to a gene; V was cut back by 7 bases and J by 2 bases. The germline V gene has CDR1 SNHLY and CDR2 FYNNEI. The chain's CDR3 is CASILAGSDTDTQYF. CDR3 nucleotides: TGTGCCAGCATCCTAGCGGGAAGCGACACAGATACGCAGTATTTT.

The chain carries TRBV2 and TRBJ1-1, with D hard to call. The ends were cut back, 8 bases at V and 4 bases at J, with 11 bases in the middle. From germline, CDR1 is SNHLY and CDR2 FYNNEI. The CDR3 has 12 residues. CDR3 amino acids: CASRSLATEAFF. In DNA, the CDR3 is TGTGCCAGCCGCTCATTAGCCACTGAAGCTTTCTTT.

The V and J genes are TRBV11-3 and TRBJ2-5, with 9 bases identical to TRBD1. With V trimmed by 4 bases and J by 4 bases, 7 bases remained unmatched. The V gene's germline CDR1 is SGHNT and CDR2 YENEEA. The CDR3 has 15 amino acids. In DNA, the CDR3 is TGTGCCAGCAGCTCCACAGGGGGCGGGGCAGAGACCCAGTACTTC. Translating it yields CASSSTGGGAETQYF.

This clone has only a few counts. The V gene is TRBV7-3, the J gene TRBJ2-1, with a weak D call TRBD1 (6 bases). V gave up 8 bases and J gave up 6 bases, with 11 bases separating them. The germline V gene has CDR1 SGHTA and CDR2 FQGTGA. CDR3 length equals 12 residues. The CDR3 region is CASGGGPNEQFF. The CDR3, as DNA: TGTGCCAGCGGGGGCGGGCCCAATGAGCAGTTCTTC.